These T cell receptor beta chains were read from a single sample in a study of shared clonotypes between healthy human individuals. Here immunoSEQ multiplex PCR was the method, and the copy in TCRdb shows in-frame clones only, minus some. Among about 480,000 clones listed, about three quarters were seen once. The sample consisted of PBMCs. The receptors originated from a woman in her forties in good health. Some clones in this sample may be carry-over from other donors' samples. The CDR3 runs from the conserved cysteine through the conserved F or W. A D gene is named only where the DNA matches it firmly. The size field is filled for only some rows; it gives once, few, many or a size class.

j_call d_call clone_size v_call cdr3_nt cdr3_aa
TRBJ2-7 . . TRBV19 TGTGCCAGTAGTATTCGGGACTCCTCCTACGAGCAGTACTTC CASSIRDSSYEQYF
TRBJ1-5 . . TRBV27 TGTGCCAGCAGGCCCAGGGATCCTCAGCCCCAGCATTTT CASRPRDPQPQHF
TRBJ2-5 . . TRBV5-1 TGCGCCAGCAGCCTCACACTTGGAAATCAAGAGACCCAGTACTTC CASSLTLGNQETQYF
TRBJ2-3 TRBD2 . TRBV5-4 TGTGCCAGCAGCTCATCGACTAGCGCGCTTACGCAGTATTTT CASSSSTSALTQYF
TRBJ2-5 . once TRBV18 TGTGCCAGCTCACCCGCGACAGTTCCGGAGACCCAGTACTTC CASSPATVPETQYF
TRBJ2-1 TRBD2 . TRBV5-1 TGCGCCAGCAGCTTGACCACCGGGACTAGCGGGTCCTATGAGCAGTTCTTC CASSLTTGTSGSYEQFF
TRBJ1-1 TRBD1 . TRBV19 TGTGCCAGTAGAAACAGGGGGTTAGGCACTGAAGCTTTCTTT CASRNRGLGTEAFF
TRBJ2-2 . . TRBV29-1 TGCAGCGTTGGCACACCTACGAACACCGGGGAGCTGTTTTTT CSVGTPTNTGELFF
TRBJ2-6 TRBD1 . TRBV28 TGTGCCAGCAGAGAAGACAGGGTGTTTCCTGGGGCCAACGTCCTGACTTTC CASREDRVFPGANVLTF
TRBJ2-3 TRBD2 . TRBV10-3 TGTGCCATCAGTTCCGGGACTAGCGGGAGTGGCACAGATACGCAGTATTTT CAISSGTSGSGTDTQYF
TRBJ2-1 . . TRBV5-1 TGCGCCAGCAGCTTGTTCCGTAACGATGAGCAGTTCTTC CASSLFRNDEQFF
TRBJ2-7 TRBD1 . TRBV10-3 TGTGCCATCAGTGACAGTGGGACAGGCCCCACCTACGAGCAGTACTTC CAISDSGTGPTYEQYF
TRBJ2-2 . . TRBV5-4 TGTGCCAGCAGCCCCCGTGTTTCCGTAACCGGGGAGCTGTTTTTT CASSPRVSVTGELFF
TRBJ1-4 . . TRBV5-5 TGTGCCAGCAGCTTGGACGGGGGCGGGGCAACTAATGAAAAACTGTTTTTT CASSLDGGGATNEKLFF
TRBJ2-7 TRBD2 once TRBV18 TGTGCCAGCTCACCACCGACTAGCGGGGCCTACGAGCAGTACTTC CASSPPTSGAYEQYF
TRBJ2-3 . . TRBV20-1 TGCAGTGCTGGACGCACAGATACGCAGTATTTT CSAGRTDTQYF
TRBJ2-3 . once TRBV6-5 TGTGCCAGCAGTTACTCTCGGCGGACCCGCACAGATACGCAGTATTTT CASSYSRRTRTDTQYF
TRBJ2-7 . . TRBV30 TGTGCCTGGAGTGTAGATGGAGGGAGGACGGTGCAGTACTTC CAWSVDGGRTVQYF
TRBJ2-2 TRBD2 . TRBV2 TGTGCCAGCAGTTCACGGGAGGTGAACACCGGGGAGCTGTTTTTT CASSSREVNTGELFF
TRBJ2-1 . . TRBV7-3 TGTGCCAGCAGTCCTAGCGCCTACAATGAGCAGTTCTTC CASSPSAYNEQFF
TRBJ2-4 . once TRBV6-5 TGTGCCAGCAGTCAACAACTAGTAGGCAGAAACATTCAGTACTTC CASSQQLVGRNIQYF
TRBJ1-1 TRBD1 . TRBV10-2 TGCGCCACGGGACAGGGAACGAACACTGAAGCTTTCTTT CATGQGTNTEAFF
TRBJ2-7 . . TRBV7-5 TGTGCCAGAAGCCCCCAAACTAGCCACCCCTCCGAGCAGTACTTC CARSPQTSHPSEQYF
TRBJ2-5 . . TRBV27 TGTGCCAGCACCGAAGGGGAGACCCAGTACTTC CASTEGETQYF
TRBJ2-7 TRBD1 few TRBV4-1 TGCGCCAGCAGCCAGGGAACAGGGGCCTTTTCCTACGAGCAGTACTTC CASSQGTGAFSYEQYF
TRBJ2-3 . . TRBV21-1 TGTGCCAGCAGCCGGAGGGCTACAGTCATGCAAGATACGCAGTATTTT CASSRRATVMQDTQYF
TRBJ2-1 TRBD2 . TRBV6-1 TGTGCCAGCAGTGTTGGACTAGCGGCAAATAATGAGCAGTTCTTC CASSVGLAANNEQFF
TRBJ2-5 . . TRBV28 TGTGCCAGCAGTCCCCGTGGGAACCCAGAGACCCAGTACTTC CASSPRGNPETQYF
TRBJ2-5 TRBD2 . TRBV7-9 TGTGCCAGCAGCCCCGGACTAGCGGAAGAGACCCAGTACTTC CASSPGLAEETQYF
TRBJ2-7 TRBD2 . TRBV11-2 TGTGCCAGCAGCCCCGCTATAGCGGGAGTTTCTGCCTACGAGCAGTACTTC CASSPAIAGVSAYEQYF
TRBJ2-7 TRBD2 . TRBV4-2 TGTGCCAGCAGCCGCACTAGCGGGGGGAGCTACGAGCAGTACTTC CASSRTSGGSYEQYF
TRBJ2-7 TRBD2 . TRBV7-2 TGTGCCAGCAGCTTAAAGGGACTAGCATCCCACGAGCAGTACTTC CASSLKGLASHEQYF
TRBJ2-5 . once TRBV11-2 TGTGCCAGCAGCTTAAACCCTAGGGCGCAAGAGACCCAGTACTTC CASSLNPRAQETQYF
TRBJ1-3 . . TRBV9 TGTGCCAGCAGCGACAGTGAGAACTCTGGAAACACCATATATTTT CASSDSENSGNTIYF
TRBJ1-5 . . TRBV19 TGTGCCAGTAGCACCGGGGGTCAGCCCCAGCATTTT CASSTGGQPQHF
TRBJ2-7 TRBD1 . TRBV7-9 TGTGCCAGCAGCTTTTCCCCGGACAGGGCGGCCGAGCAGTACTTC CASSFSPDRAAEQYF
TRBJ2-1 TRBD2 . TRBV13 TGTGCCAGCTCCGCTTTAGCGGGAGCAACCTACAATGAGCAGTTCTTC CASSALAGATYNEQFF
TRBJ2-1 TRBD2 once TRBV4-1 TGCGCCAGCAGCATACTAGCGGGAACCCACAATGAGCAGTTCTTC CASSILAGTHNEQFF
TRBJ1-2 . . TRBV28 TGTGCCAGCAGTCAACCGGGTCTATATGGCTACACCTTC CASSQPGLYGYTF
TRBJ1-1 . . TRBV29-1 TGCAGCGGAGGAAGGAACACTGAAGCTTTCTTT CSGGRNTEAFF
TRBJ1-2 TRBD1 . TRBV7-8 TGTGCCAGCAGCTTAAGGGACAGGGTTCATGTCTATGGCTACACCTTC CASSLRDRVHVYGYTF
TRBJ2-3 . . TRBV9 TGTGCAAGCAGCGTAGCTGGTGGGATTAGCGGACTCACAGATACGCAGTATTTT CASSVAGGISGLTDTQYF
TRBJ2-7 . . TRBV7-9 TGTGCCAGCAGCTCTGGACAGTTTCCGTACTTC CASSSGQFPYF
TRBJ2-7 TRBD2 few TRBV25-1 TGTGCCAGCAGTGAGAGGACTAGCGGGTTATACGAGCAGTACTTC CASSERTSGLYEQYF
TRBJ1-5 . . TRBV28 TGTGCCAGCAGTAACCGTCAACTTGCGTATAGCAATCAGCCCCAGCATTTT CASSNRQLAYSNQPQHF
TRBJ2-2 TRBD2 . TRBV4-2 TGTGCCAGCAGCAAAGAAACTAGCGGACCGATCACCGGGGAGCTGTTTTTT CASSKETSGPITGELFF
TRBJ2-3 . . TRBV19 TGTGCCAGTAGCCCGGGGGCGGATACGCAGTATTTT CASSPGADTQYF
TRBJ1-6 . . TRBV27 TGTGCCAGCAGCGGGGACGGGGAGGGTCCCCTCCACTTT CASSGDGEGPLHF
TRBJ2-5 TRBD2 once TRBV7-2 TGTGCCAGCAGCTTTACGGGAGGGAGGAAGACCCAGTACTTC CASSFTGGRKTQYF
TRBJ2-7 . . TRBV27 TGTGCCAGCAGTAACGGACTGGGACTCTACGAGCAGTACTTC CASSNGLGLYEQYF
TRBJ1-1 . . TRBV4-3 TGCGCCAGCAGCCCTCACCCGACGGAGTCCGCTGAAGCTTTCTTT CASSPHPTESAEAFF
TRBJ1-1 TRBD1 many TRBV5-1 TGCGCCAGCAGCGTACAGGGGAACGCTGAAGCTTTCTTT CASSVQGNAEAFF
TRBJ1-6 TRBD1 . TRBV7-9 TGTGCCAGCAGCTCGGGACAGGGAGTACCCCTCCACTTT CASSSGQGVPLHF
TRBJ2-3 . few TRBV7-2 TGTGCCAGCAGCTTAGAGTTGGGGGCGGATACGCAGTATTTT CASSLELGADTQYF
TRBJ2-7 TRBD2 few TRBV5-6 TGTGCCAGCAGACCCGGGACTAGAGGCGAGCAGTACTTC CASRPGTRGEQYF
TRBJ2-1 . . TRBV7-3 TGTGCCAGCAGCTTAGGGGGGAGCCTCAACAATGAGCAGTTCTTC CASSLGGSLNNEQFF
TRBJ2-2 TRBD1 few TRBV7-9 TGTGCCAGCAGCGGCCCAGGGGGCTTACCCGGGGAGCTGTTTTTT CASSGPGGLPGELFF